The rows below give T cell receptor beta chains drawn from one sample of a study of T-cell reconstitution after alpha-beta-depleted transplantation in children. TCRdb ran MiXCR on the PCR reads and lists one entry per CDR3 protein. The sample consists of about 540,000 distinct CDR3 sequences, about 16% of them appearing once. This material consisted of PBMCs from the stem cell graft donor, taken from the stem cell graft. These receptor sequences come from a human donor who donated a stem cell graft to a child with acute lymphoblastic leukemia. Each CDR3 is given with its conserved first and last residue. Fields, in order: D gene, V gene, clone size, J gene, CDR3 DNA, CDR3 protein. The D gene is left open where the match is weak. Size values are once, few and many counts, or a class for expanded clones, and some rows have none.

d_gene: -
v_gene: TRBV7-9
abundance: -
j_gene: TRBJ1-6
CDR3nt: TGTGCCAGCAGCTTTGAAGGATCACCCCTCCACTTT
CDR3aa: CASSFEGSPLHF

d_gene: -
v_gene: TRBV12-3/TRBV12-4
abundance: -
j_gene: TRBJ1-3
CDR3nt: TGTGCCAGCCTTGAAGGGGGGTTTCCTGGAAACACCATATATTTT
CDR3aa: CASLEGGFPGNTIYF

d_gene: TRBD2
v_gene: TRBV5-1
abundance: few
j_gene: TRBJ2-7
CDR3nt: TGCGCCAGCAACTGGTTTCTTCGGGGGGACCCCTACGAGCAGTACTTC
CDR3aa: CASNWFLRGDPYEQYF

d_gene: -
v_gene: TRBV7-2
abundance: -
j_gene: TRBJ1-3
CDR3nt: TGTGCCAGCAGCCGTTTCAGGGCTGGAAACACCATATATTTT
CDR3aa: CASSRFRAGNTIYF

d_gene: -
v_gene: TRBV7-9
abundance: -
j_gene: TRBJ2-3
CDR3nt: TGTGCCAGCAGCTTACGAGTAGATACGCAGTATTTT
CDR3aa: CASSLRVDTQYF

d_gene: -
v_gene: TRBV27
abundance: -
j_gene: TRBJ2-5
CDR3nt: TGTGCCAGCACCTCCGGACAGCAAGAGACCCAGTACTTC
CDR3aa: CASTSGQQETQYF

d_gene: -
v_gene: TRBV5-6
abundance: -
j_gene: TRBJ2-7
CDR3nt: TGTGCCAGCAAAAAGCGGGGACAAGATTACTACGAGCAGTACTTC
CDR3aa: CASKKRGQDYYEQYF

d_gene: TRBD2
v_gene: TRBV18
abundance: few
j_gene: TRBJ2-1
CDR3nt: TGTGCCAGCTCACCACGGGGCGAGCGGGAGATCGCCTACAATGAGCAGTTCTTC
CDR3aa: CASSPRGEREIAYNEQFF

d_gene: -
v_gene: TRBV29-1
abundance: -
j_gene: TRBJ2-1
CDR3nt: TGCAGCGTTGAAGACCAGGGGTTCGATGAGCAGTTCTTC
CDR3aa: CSVEDQGFDEQFF

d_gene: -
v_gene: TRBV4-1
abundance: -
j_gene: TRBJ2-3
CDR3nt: TGCGCCAGCAGCCAAGAACCAGCGTTGAGCACAGATACGCAGTATTTT
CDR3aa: CASSQEPALSTDTQYF

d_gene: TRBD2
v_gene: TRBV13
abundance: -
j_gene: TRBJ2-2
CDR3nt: TGTGCCAGCAGCCTAGCGGGAGTAAGGACCGGGGAGCTGTTTTTT
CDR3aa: CASSLAGVRTGELFF

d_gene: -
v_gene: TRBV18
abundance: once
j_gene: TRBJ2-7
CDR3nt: TGTGCCAGCTCACCTTCAAACCTGAACGAGCAGTACTTC
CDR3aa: CASSPSNLNEQYF

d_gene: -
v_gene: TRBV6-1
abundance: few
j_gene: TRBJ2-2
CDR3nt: TGTGCCAGCAAGAGAGAGAACACCGGGGAGCTGTTTTTT
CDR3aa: CASKRENTGELFF

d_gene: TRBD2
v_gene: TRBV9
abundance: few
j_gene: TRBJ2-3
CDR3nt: TGTGCCAGCAGCGTGACTAGCGGGAGTTATTCAGATACGCAGTATTTT
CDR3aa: CASSVTSGSYSDTQYF

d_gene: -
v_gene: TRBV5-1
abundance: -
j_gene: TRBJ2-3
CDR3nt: TGCGCCAGCAGCCCCCGGGACTTCTCAGATACGCAGTATTTT
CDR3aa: CASSPRDFSDTQYF

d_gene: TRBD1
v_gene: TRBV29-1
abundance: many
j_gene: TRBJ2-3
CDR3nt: TGCAGCGTTGAAAAGGGGACAGGTACGCAGTATTTT
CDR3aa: CSVEKGTGTQYF

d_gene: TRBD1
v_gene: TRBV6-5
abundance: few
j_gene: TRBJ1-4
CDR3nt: TGTGCCAGCAGGTACAGGGGTATCGGGTATGAAAAACTGTTTTTT
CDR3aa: CASRYRGIGYEKLFF

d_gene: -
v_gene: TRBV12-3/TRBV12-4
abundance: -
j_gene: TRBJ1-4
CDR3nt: TGTGCCAGCAGCCCTCAGGACAGAGCTGCAACTAATGAAAAACTGTTTTTT
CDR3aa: CASSPQDRAATNEKLFF

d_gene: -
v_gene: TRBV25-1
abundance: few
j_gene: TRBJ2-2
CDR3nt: TGTGCCAGCAGTGAAACGGGGCTCAACACCGGGGAGCTGTTTTTT
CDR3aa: CASSETGLNTGELFF

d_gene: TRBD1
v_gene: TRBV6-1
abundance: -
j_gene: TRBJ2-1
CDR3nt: TGTGCCAGCAGTGGGGGAGTAGGGACAGGGCCAATGGATGAGCAGTTCTTC
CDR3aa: CASSGGVGTGPMDEQFF

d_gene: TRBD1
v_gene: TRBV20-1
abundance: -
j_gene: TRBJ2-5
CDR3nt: TGCAGTGCTAGACCCAGGGGGCAAGAGACCCAGTACTTC
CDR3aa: CSARPRGQETQYF

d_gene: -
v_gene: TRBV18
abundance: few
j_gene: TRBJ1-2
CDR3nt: TGTGCCAGCTCACCGCCGTTCGGGGACCCCTATGGCTACACCTTC
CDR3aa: CASSPPFGDPYGYTF

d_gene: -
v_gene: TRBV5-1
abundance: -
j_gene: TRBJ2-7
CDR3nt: TGCGCCAGCAGCGGGACACCGGACTACGAGCAGTACTTC
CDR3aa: CASSGTPDYEQYF

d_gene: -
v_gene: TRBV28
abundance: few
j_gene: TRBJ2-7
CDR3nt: TGTGCCAGCAGTTCGCCGGGATTTGACAACGAGCAGTACTTC
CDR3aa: CASSSPGFDNEQYF

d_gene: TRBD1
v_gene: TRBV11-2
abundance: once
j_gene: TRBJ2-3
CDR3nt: TGTGCCAGCAGCCCTAACTCTCAGGGACAGGGGGCTTCTAGGACCGAAGATACGCAGTATTTT
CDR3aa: CASSPNSQGQGASRTEDTQYF

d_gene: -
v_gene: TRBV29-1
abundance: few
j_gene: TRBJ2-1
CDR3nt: TGCAGCGTTCAGGCGGGAAGGCAGTTCTTC
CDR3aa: CSVQAGRQFF

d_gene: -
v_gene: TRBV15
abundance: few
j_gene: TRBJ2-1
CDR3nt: TGTGCCACCAGCAGAGTTGCCGATATTTACAATGAGCAGTTCTTC
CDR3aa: CATSRVADIYNEQFF

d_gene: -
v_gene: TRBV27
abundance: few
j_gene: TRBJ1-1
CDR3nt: TGTGCCAGTCATCGGGGGACAATAAACACTGAAGCTTTCTTT
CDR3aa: CASHRGTINTEAFF

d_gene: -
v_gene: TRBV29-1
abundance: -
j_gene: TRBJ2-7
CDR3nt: TGCAGCGTTGAAGACGATACGGGACTTTACGAGCAGTACTTC
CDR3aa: CSVEDDTGLYEQYF

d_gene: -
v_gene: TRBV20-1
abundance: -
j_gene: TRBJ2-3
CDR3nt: TGCAGTGCTAAACAACAGGCCCCAGATACGCAGTATTTT
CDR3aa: CSAKQQAPDTQYF

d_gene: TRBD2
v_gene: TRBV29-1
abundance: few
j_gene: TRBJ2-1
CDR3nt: TGCAGCGTTGAAGGCGGGACTAGCGGATACAATGAGCAGTTCTTC
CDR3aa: CSVEGGTSGYNEQFF

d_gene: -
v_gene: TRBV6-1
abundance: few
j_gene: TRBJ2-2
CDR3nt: TGTGCCAGCAGTGTTGGAGAGGATACCGGGGAGCTGTTTTTT
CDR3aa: CASSVGEDTGELFF

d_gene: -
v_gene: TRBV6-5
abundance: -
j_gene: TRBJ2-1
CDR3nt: TGTGCCAGCAGTTATTTTAGGGGTGAGCAGTTCTTC
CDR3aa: CASSYFRGEQFF

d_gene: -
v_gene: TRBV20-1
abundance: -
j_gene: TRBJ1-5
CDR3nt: TGCAGTGCTAGAGCCCCCCGGGGCAATAGCAATCAGCCCCAGCATTTT
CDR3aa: CSARAPRGNSNQPQHF

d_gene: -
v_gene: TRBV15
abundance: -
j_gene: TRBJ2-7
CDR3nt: TGTGCCACCAGCAGGGGGGATCCCTACGAGCAGTACTTC
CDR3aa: CATSRGDPYEQYF

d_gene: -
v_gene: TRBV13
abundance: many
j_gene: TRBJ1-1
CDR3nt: TGTGCCAGCAGCCTCGGGCAAAGCACTGAAGCTTTCTTT
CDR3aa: CASSLGQSTEAFF

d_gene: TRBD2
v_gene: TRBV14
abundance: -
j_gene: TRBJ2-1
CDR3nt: TGTGCCAGCAGCCACTACAACAACCGGGACTACCCCTTCAGGGCTCATGAGCAGTTCTTC
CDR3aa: CASSHYNNRDYPFRAHEQFF

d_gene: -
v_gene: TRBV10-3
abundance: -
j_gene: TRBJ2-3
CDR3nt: TGTGCCATCAGTGAGAGAAAGGGACCGGGGGGCTCAGATACGCAGTATTTT
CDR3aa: CAISERKGPGGSDTQYF

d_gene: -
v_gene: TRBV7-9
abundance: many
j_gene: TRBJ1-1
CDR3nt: TGTGCCAGCAGCTTAGGTTTGGCCAGGAACACTGAAGCTTTCTTT
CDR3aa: CASSLGLARNTEAFF

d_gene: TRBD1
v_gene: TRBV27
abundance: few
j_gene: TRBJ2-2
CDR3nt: TGTGCCAGCAGTTTACCCAGGGGGCAGAGCACCGGGGAGCTGTTTTTT
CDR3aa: CASSLPRGQSTGELFF

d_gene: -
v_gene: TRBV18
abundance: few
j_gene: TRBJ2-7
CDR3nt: TGTGCCAGCTCACCACCGCGGACAGTAGGCCTAGAGACTTACGAGCAGTACTTC
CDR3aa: CASSPPRTVGLETYEQYF

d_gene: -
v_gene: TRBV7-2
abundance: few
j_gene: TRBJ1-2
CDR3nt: TGTGCCAGCAGCTTACGACAGCACCCTGTTGGCTACACCTTC
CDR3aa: CASSLRQHPVGYTF

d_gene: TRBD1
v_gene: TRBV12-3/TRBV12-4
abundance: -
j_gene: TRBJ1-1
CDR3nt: TGTGCCAGCAGTTTTCTACAGGGGGCGACTGAAGCTTTCTTT
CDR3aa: CASSFLQGATEAFF

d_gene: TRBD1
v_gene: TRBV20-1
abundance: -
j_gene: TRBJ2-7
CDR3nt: TGCAGTGCTAGGGACAGGGGCGGGTCCTACTACGAGCAGTACTTC
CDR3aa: CSARDRGGSYYEQYF

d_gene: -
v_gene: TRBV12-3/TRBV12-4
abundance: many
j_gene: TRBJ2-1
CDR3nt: TGTGCCAGCAGTAAATTAGCGGTTTCCTACAATGAGCAGTTCTTC
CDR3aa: CASSKLAVSYNEQFF

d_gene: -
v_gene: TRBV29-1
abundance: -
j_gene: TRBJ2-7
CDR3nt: TGCAGCACCTTCACAGGGGGGGGGAGCGAGCAGTACTTC
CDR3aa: CSTFTGGGSEQYF

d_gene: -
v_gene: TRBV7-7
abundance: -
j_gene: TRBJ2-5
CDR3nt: TGTGCCAGCAGCTTCGGCAGGGAAGAGACCCAGTACTTC
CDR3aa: CASSFGREETQYF

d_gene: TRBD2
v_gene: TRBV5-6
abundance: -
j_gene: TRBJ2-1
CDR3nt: TGTGCCAGCAGCCCCATGGGACTAGCGGGAGGCTATGAGCAGTTCTTC
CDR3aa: CASSPMGLAGGYEQFF